This TCR beta chain was captured by sequencing in a study of PD-1 blockade in classical Hodgkin lymphoma. No patient escaped relapse after autologous stem cell transplantation, and brentuximab vedotin exposure varied. Each best response was a complete response, a partial response or progressive disease. For this clone: Its antigen is not identified.

Sequencing was performed with immunoSEQ multiplex PCR; in TCRdb, only in-frame clones are kept and a portion is missing. The data contain 25,000 to 30,000 clones, 75% to 90% of them seen just once; the ten biggest clones take up about a fifth. CDR3 length: 17 residues. In germline, CDR1 is SGHAT, CDR2 FQNNGV. With 1 base removed from V and 2 bases from J, the gap between germline ends came to 15 bases. Notes on the study in general: CD4+ TCR diversity climbed significantly by C4D1, unlike CD8+ TCR diversity. For complete responders, baseline diversity was comparable to that of newly diagnosed patients.

This chain uses TRBV11-2 with TRBJ1-3; possible D gene TRBD1, 5 bases. The TCR comes from a human donor with classical Hodgkin lymphoma. Material: peripheral blood mononuclear cells (PBMCs), obtained before the second cycle of nivolumab. CDR3 in amino acids: CASSLVRGLLAGNTIYF. The CDR3 region has the DNA TGTGCCAGCAGCTTAGTCCGGGGGTTATTGGCTGGAAACACCATATATTTT.